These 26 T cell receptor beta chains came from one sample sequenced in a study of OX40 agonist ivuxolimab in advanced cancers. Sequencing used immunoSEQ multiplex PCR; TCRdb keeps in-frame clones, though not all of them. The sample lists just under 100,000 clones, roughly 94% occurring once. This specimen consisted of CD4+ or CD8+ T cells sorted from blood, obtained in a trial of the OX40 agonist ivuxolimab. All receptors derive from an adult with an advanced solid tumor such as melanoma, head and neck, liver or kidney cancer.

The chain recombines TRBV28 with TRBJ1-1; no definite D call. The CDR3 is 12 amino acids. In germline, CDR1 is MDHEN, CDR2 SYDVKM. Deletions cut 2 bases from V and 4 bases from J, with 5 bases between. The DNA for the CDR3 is TGTGCCAGCAGTTTAGAGAGCACTGAAGCTTTCTTT. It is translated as CASSLESTEAFF.

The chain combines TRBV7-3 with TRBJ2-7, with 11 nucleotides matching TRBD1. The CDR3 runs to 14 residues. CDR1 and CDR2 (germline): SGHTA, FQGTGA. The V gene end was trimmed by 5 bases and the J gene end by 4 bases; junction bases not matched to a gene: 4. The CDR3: CASSKDRGPYEQYF. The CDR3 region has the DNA TGTGCCAGCAGCAAGGACAGGGGGCCATACGAGCAGTACTTC.

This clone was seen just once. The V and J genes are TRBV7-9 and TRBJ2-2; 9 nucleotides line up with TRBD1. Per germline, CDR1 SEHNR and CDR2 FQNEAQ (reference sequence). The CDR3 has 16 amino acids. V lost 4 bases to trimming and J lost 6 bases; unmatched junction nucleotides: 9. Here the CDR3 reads CASSSYRGRFSGELFF. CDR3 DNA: TGTGCCAGCAGCTCCTACAGGGGGCGCTTTTCCGGGGAGCTGTTTTTT.

CDR3 bases: TGCGCCAGCAGCTTCAAGGGGCCAGGGGAGCTGTTTTTT. Translating it yields CASSFKGPGELFF. This chain connects TRBV5-1 to TRBJ2-2; a weak D match, TRBD1 (5 bases). CDR1 and CDR2 from the germline V gene are SGHRS and YFSETQ. The CDR3 sequence is 13 residues long. The V end was cut by 2 bases, the J end by 8 bases, with 10 bases between.

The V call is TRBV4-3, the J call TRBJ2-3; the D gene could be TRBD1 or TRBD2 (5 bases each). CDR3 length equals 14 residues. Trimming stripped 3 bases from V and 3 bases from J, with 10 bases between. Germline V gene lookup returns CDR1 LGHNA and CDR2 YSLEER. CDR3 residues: CASSHREGTDTQYF. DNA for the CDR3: TGCGCCAGCAGCCATCGAGAGGGGACAGATACGCAGTATTTT.

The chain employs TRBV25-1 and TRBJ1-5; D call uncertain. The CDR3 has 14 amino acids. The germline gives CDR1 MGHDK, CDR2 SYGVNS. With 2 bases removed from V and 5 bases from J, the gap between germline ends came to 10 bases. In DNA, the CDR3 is TGTGCCAGCAGTGAAAGCCAAGGGTATCAGCCCCAGCATTTT. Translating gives CASSESQGYQPQHF.

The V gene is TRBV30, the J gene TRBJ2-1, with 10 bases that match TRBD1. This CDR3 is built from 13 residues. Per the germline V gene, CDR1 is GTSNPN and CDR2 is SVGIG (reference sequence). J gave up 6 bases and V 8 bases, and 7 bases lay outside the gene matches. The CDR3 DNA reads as TGTGCCAGCGCCGGGACAGGGGCCAATGAGCAGTTCTTC. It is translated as CASAGTGANEQFF.

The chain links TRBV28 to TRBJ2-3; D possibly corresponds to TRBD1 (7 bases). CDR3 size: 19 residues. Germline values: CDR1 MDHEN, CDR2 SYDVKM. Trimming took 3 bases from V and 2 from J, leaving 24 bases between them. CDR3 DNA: TGTGCCAGCAGTTTCCGACACCCGAGGAGGGGGCGAGTCACAGATACGCAGTATTTT. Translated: CASSFRHPRRGRVTDTQYF.

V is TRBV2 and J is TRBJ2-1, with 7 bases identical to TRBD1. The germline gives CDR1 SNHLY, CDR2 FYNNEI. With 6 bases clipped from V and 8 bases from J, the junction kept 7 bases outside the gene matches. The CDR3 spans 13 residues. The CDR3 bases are TGTGCCAGCAGACCTACAGGGGACCATGAGCAGTTCTTC. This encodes CASRPTGDHEQFF.

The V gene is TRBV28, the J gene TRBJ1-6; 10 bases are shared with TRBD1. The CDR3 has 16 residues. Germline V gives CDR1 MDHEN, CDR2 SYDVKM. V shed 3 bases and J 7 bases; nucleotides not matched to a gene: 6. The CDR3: CASSFLGTGANSPLHF. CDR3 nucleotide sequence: TGTGCCAGCAGTTTCTTAGGGACAGGGGCCAATTCACCCCTCCACTTT. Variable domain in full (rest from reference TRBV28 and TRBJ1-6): DVKVTQSSRYLVKRTGEKVFLECVQDMDHENMFWYRQDPGLGLRLIYFSYDVKMKEKGDIPEGYSVSREKKERFSLILESASTNQTSMYLCASSFLGTGANSPLHFGNGTRLTVT.

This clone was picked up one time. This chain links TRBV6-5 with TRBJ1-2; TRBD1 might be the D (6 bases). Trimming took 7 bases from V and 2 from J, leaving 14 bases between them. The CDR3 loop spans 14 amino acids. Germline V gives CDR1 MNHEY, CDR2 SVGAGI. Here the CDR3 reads CASTSTGPNYGYTF. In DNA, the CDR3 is TGTGCCAGCACCTCGACAGGCCCAAACTATGGCTACACCTTC.

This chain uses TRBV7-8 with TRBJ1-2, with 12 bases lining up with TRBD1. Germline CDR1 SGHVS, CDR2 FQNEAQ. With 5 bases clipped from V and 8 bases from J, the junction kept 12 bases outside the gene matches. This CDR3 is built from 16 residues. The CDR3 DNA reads TGTGCCAGCAGCCCTAGGGGACAGGGGGCTAATAGGGGCTACACCTTC. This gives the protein CASSPRGQGANRGYTF.

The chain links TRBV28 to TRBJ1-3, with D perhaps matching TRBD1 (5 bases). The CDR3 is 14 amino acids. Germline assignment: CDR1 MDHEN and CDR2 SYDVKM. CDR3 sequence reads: CAYLPQGSGNTIYF. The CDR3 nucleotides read TGTGCTTATTTACCGCAGGGCAGTGGAAACACCATATATTTT.

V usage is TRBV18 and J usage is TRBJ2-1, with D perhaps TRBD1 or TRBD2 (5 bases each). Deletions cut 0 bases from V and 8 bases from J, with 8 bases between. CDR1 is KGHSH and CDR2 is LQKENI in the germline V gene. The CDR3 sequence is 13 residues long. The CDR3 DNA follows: TGTGCCAGCTCACCACCCGGGGCTGATGAGCAGTTCTTC. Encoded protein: CASSPPGADEQFF.

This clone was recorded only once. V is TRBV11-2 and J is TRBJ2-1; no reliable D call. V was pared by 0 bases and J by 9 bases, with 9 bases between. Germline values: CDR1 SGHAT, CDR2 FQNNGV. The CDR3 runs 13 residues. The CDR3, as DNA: TGTGCCAGCAGCTTAGATGGAATCTTTGAGCAGTTCTTC. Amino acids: CASSLDGIFEQFF.

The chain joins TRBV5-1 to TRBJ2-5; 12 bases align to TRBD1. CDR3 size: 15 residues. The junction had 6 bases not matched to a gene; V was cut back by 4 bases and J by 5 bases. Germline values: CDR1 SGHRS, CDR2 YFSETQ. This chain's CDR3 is CASSPGTGGRETQYF. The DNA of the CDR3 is TGCGCCAGCAGCCCAGGGACAGGGGGCCGGGAGACCCAGTACTTC.

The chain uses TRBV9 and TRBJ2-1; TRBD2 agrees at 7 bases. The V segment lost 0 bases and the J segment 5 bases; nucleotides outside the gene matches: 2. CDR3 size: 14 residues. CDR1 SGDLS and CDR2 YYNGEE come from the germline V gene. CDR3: CASSVGLADNEQFF. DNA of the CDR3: TGTGCCAGCAGCGTAGGACTAGCAGACAATGAGCAGTTCTTC.

CDR3 bases: TGTGCCATCAGTGAAGCTTGGGATGAGCAGTTCTTC. It codes for CAISEAWDEQFF. This chain uses TRBV10-3 with TRBJ2-1; no reliable D call. Germline assignment: CDR1 ENHRY and CDR2 SYGVKD. V lost 3 bases and J 8 bases, leaving 8 bases between the germline ends. The CDR3 is 12 residues long.

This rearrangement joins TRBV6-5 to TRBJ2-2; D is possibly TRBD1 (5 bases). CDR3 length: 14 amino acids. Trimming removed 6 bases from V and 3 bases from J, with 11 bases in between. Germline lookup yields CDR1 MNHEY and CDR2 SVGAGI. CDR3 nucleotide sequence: TGTGCCAGCAGAAGAAGACAGTACACCGGGGAGCTGTTTTTT. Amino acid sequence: CASRRRQYTGELFF.

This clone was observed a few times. The chain's CDR3 is CASSHGAGNTEAFF. DNA of the CDR3: TGTGCCAGCTCACACGGAGCGGGGAACACTGAAGCTTTCTTT. V and J are TRBV18 and TRBJ1-1; no clear D. Per germline, CDR1 KGHSH and CDR2 LQKENI. This CDR3 has 14 amino acids. The germline V and J ends were trimmed by 4 bases and 1 base, with 10 bases remaining between them.

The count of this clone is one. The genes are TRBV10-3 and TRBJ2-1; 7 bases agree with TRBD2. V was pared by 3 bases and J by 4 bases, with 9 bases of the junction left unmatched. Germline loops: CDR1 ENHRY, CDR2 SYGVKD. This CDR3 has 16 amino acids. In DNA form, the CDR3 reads TGTGCCATCAGTGACTTAGAGCGGGATGGGTACAATGAGCAGTTCTTC. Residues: CAISDLERDGYNEQFF.

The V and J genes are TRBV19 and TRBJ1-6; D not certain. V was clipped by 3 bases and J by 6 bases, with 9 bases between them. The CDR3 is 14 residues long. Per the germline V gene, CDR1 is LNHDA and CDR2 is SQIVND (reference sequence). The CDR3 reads CASSIGSTNSPLHF. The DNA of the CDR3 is TGTGCCAGTAGTATTGGAAGTACTAATTCACCCCTCCACTTT.

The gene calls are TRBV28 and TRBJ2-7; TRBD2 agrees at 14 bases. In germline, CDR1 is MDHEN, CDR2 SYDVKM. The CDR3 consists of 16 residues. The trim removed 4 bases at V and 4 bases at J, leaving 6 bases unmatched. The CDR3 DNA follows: TGTGCCAGCAGTTCCGCCGGGACTAGCGGGAGTTACGAGCAGTACTTC. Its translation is CASSSAGTSGSYEQYF. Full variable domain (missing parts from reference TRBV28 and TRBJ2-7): DVKVTQSSRYLVKRTGEKVFLECVQDMDHENMFWYRQDPGLGLRLIYFSYDVKMKEKGDIPEGYSVSREKKERFSLILESASTNQTSMYLCASSSAGTSGSYEQYFGPGTRLTVT.

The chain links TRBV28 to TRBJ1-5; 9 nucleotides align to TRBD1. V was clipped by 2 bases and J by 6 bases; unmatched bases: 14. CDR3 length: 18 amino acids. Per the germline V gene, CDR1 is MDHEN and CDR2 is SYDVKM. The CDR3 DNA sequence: TGTGCCAGCAGTTTACATAACAGGGGGCGTGGGGCACGTCAGCCCCAGCATTTT. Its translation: CASSLHNRGRGARQPQHF.

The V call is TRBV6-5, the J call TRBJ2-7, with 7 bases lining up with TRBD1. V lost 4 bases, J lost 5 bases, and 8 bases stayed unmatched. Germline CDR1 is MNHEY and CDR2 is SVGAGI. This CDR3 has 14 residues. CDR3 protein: CASSSDRRRDEQYF. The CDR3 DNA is TGTGCCAGCAGTTCGGACAGGCGCAGGGACGAGCAGTACTTC.

The CDR3 here is CASSPAGVRDEKLFF. The CDR3 nucleotides read TGTGCCAGCAGCCCGGCGGGGGTTCGTGATGAAAAACTGTTTTTT. This chain joins TRBV5-4 and TRBJ1-4; D possibly corresponds to TRBD1 (5 bases). CDR1 SGHNT and CDR2 YYREEE come from the germline V gene (reference sequence). Trimming removed 4 bases at V and 6 bases at J, with 16 bases between. CDR3 length: 15 residues.